The 19 T cell receptor beta chains below all came from one sample that was sequenced in a study of T cell repertoires in cytomegalovirus infection. Their specific antigens are unknown. TCRdb passed the reads through MiXCR, listing each CDR3 protein once. Of about 890,000 distinct CDR3 sequences in the sample, 31% were seen once. The input for sequencing was cultured CD8+ T cells from PBMCs, taken from culture after CMV antigen stimulation. The receptors were gathered from a human donor in good health (CMV status not recorded). Some clones in this sample may be carry-over from other donors' samples.

The gene calls are TRBV2 and TRBJ2-1; D could derive from TRBD1 or TRBD2 (5 bases each). Germline CDR1 SNHLY, CDR2 FYNNEI. The ends were cut back, 8 bases at V and 9 bases at J, with 14 bases in the middle. The CDR3 has 12 residues. In DNA form, the CDR3 reads TGTGCCAGCCGAGGGTGGGGCGGTGAGCAGTTCTTC. Translated, it gives CASRGWGGEQFF.

The chain carries TRBV4-3 and TRBJ2-5, with a weak D call TRBD1 (6 bases). Germline V gene data show CDR1 as LGHNA and CDR2 as YSLEER. CDR3 size: 14 residues. Trimming stripped 4 bases from V and 5 bases from J, with 14 bases between. The CDR3 coding sequence is TGCGCCAGCAGCCCCCAGGGGCCAGGGGAGACCCAGTACTTC. It specifies CASSPQGPGETQYF.

This chain joins TRBV20-1 and TRBJ2-1; D remains ambiguous. Per germline, CDR1 DFQATT and CDR2 SNEGSKA (reference sequence). V gave up 0 bases and J gave up 0 bases, with 12 bases separating them. The CDR3 spans 16 residues. CDR3 DNA sequence: TGCAGTGCTAGAGATTTACCTAGAAGCTCCTACAATGAGCAGTTCTTC. This encodes CSARDLPRSSYNEQFF.

The chain has TRBV7-9 and TRBJ2-1; unclear D gene. Germline lookup yields CDR1 SEHNR and CDR2 FQNEAQ (reference sequence). V was pared by 4 bases and J by 0 bases, with 13 bases between. There are 16 residues in the CDR3. CDR3: CASSWIGSSSYNEQFF. The CDR3 bases are TGTGCCAGCAGCTGGATAGGATCGAGCTCCTACAATGAGCAGTTCTTC.

This clonotype has a handful of counts. The chain has TRBV14 and TRBJ1-1; D is possibly TRBD1 (6 bases). Germline lookup yields CDR1 SGHDN and CDR2 FVKESK. V dropped 4 bases and J dropped 0 bases, with 15 bases sitting between them. The CDR3 covers 16 residues. The CDR3: CASSPLGGALNTEAFF. CDR3 DNA sequence: TGTGCCAGCAGCCCCCTCGGGGGGGCCCTGAACACTGAAGCTTTCTTT. Full variable domain (rest looked up from reference TRBV14 and TRBJ1-1): EAGVTQFPSHSVIEKGQTVTLRCDPISGHDNLYWYRRVMGKEIKFLLHFVKESKQDESGMPNNRFLAERTGGTYSTLKVQPAELEDSGVYFCASSPLGGALNTEAFFGQGTRLTVV.

V is TRBV19 and J is TRBJ1-1, with 8 positions matching TRBD1. Losses at the gene ends were 2 bases for V and 7 bases for J; bases not matched to a gene: 6. This CDR3 region has 14 residues. From germline, CDR1 is LNHDA and CDR2 SQIVND (reference sequence). The CDR3 region is CASSIRAGGSEAFF. The CDR3, as DNA: TGTGCCAGTAGTATAAGGGCAGGGGGCAGTGAAGCTTTCTTT.

This clonotype was seen many times. The rearrangement uses TRBV5-4 and TRBJ1-1; D not certain. The V gene lost 5 bases and the J gene lost 1 base, with 12 bases spanning the gap. In germline, CDR1 is SGHNT, CDR2 YYREEE (reference sequence). The CDR3 has 14 residues. CDR3 in DNA: TGTGCCAGCAGTTTAGAGTGGGGGAACACTGAAGCTTTCTTT. Protein sequence: CASSLEWGNTEAFF.

Remarks on this clonotype: The junction and the germline gene differ at one end; a read error may be behind it. The chain couples TRBV7-9 to TRBJ2-3; 11 bases are shared with TRBD2. CDR3 length: 16 amino acids. Germline loops: CDR1 SEHNR, CDR2 FQNEAQ (reference sequence). For the CDR3, the DNA is TGTGCCAACAGCCTCGCGGGACTAGCGGACGGAGATACGCAGTATTTT. Translation gives CANSLAGLADGDTQYF.

Only a few counts were recorded for this clonotype. V and J are TRBV27 and TRBJ1-1, with D perhaps matching TRBD1 (6 bases). Trimming shortened V by 3 bases and J by 0 bases, and 11 bases separated the two germline ends. In germline, CDR1 is MNHEY, CDR2 SMNVEV (reference sequence). This CDR3 contains 15 residues. CDR3 DNA: TGTGCCAGCAGTTTCGGGACATCCATGAACACTGAAGCTTTCTTT. Translating gives CASSFGTSMNTEAFF.

The gene calls are TRBV28 and TRBJ2-3, with D perhaps TRBD2 (5 bases). The germline V gene encodes CDR1 MDHEN and CDR2 SYDVKM. CDR3 size: 18 residues. V was clipped by 6 bases and J by 1 base, with 23 bases between them. CDR3 nucleotides: TGTGCCAGCAGCCCCACGGCCTGGGAGCTCACACGCACAGATACGCAGTATTTT. Residues: CASSPTAWELTRTDTQYF.

The rearrangement uses TRBV27 and TRBJ2-2; 10 nucleotides line up with TRBD2. The germline CDR1 and CDR2 sequences are MNHEY and SMNVEV (reference sequence). The CDR3 is made up of 15 amino acids. V was pared by 6 bases and J by 7 bases, with 8 bases of the junction left unmatched. CDR3 bases: TGTGCCAGCAGGCCAGCGGGGGGGCCCTACGGGGAGCTGTTTTTT. Translation gives CASRPAGGPYGELFF.

Many counts were recorded for this clonotype. The chain combines TRBV12-3 or TRBV12-4 with TRBJ2-1; D is perhaps TRBD1 (6 bases). The CDR3 sequence is 13 residues long. V shed 5 bases and J shed 2 bases, with 7 bases lying between them. In DNA, the CDR3 is TGTGCCAGCAGTAGGACAGCCTACAATGAGCAGTTCTTC. It translates to CASSRTAYNEQFF.

Only a few counts were recorded for this clonotype. The chain combines TRBV5-1 with TRBJ2-7; D is tentatively TRBD1 or TRBD2 (6 bases each). The V gene lost 4 bases and the J gene lost 5 bases, with 13 bases spanning the gap. This CDR3 comprises 13 residues. In germline, CDR1 is SGHRS, CDR2 YFSETQ. The CDR3 bases are TGCGCCAGCAGCCCGAGGGGGGAGGACGAGCAGTACGTC. This codes for CASSPRGEDEQYV.

The chain carries TRBV27 and TRBJ2-1; 8 nucleotides agree with TRBD2. V lost 7 bases to trimming and J lost 3 bases; unmatched junction nucleotides: 17. The V gene's germline CDR1 is MNHEY and CDR2 SMNVEV (reference sequence). This CDR3 has 18 residues. The CDR3 bases are TGTGCCAGCACCTTGCTCCTGTCCGGGGGGGTTAGCTACAATGAGCAGTTCTTC. Its translation: CASTLLLSGGVSYNEQFF.

This clonotype was seen a handful of times. The chain links TRBV7-9 to TRBJ2-7; 7 nucleotides agree with TRBD1. With V trimmed by 5 bases and J by 6 bases, 4 bases remained unmatched. CDR1 and CDR2 from the germline V gene are SEHNR and FQNEAQ (reference sequence). CDR3 length: 12 residues. The CDR3 DNA reads as TGTGCCAGCAGCGGTGACAGGGCCGAGCAGTACGTC. Translating it yields CASSGDRAEQYV.

The rearrangement links TRBV5-1 to TRBJ2-3, with 11 bases matching TRBD2. Germline V CDR1 and CDR2: SGHRS, YFSETQ. The CDR3 consists of 17 residues. V dropped 0 bases and J dropped 1; count of bases not matched to a gene: 4. CDR3 nucleotides: TGCGCCAGCAGCTTGGCCAAACTAGCGGGGGGCACAGATACGCAGTATTTT. Translation: CASSLAKLAGGTDTQYF.

The V and J genes are TRBV7-9 and TRBJ2-1; D possibly matches TRBD1 or TRBD2 (6 bases each). CDR1 and CDR2 (germline): SEHNR, FQNEAQ (reference sequence). V lost 8 bases, J lost 8 bases, and 16 bases lay in between. The CDR3 length is 13 residues. Here the CDR3 DNA reads TGTGCCAGCTTCCCGGGGGCGAGGGATGAGCAGTTCTTC. Translating it yields CASFPGARDEQFF.

This clonotype was observed a handful of times. This chain joins TRBV7-6 and TRBJ2-7; no firm D call. Germline lookup yields CDR1 SGHVS and CDR2 FNYEAQ. Deletions cut 4 bases from V and 5 bases from J, with 9 bases between. This CDR3 is built from 12 residues. CDR3 sequence (DNA): TGTGCCAGCAGCTACGTTCTGGACGAGCAGTACTTC. As protein: CASSYVLDEQYF. The full variable domain, with the rest looked up from reference TRBV7-6 and TRBJ2-7, is GAGVSQSPRYKVTKRGQDVALRCDPISGHVSLYWYRQALGQGPEFLTYFNYEAQQDKSGLPNDRFSAERPEGSISTLTIQRTEQRDSAMYRCASSYVLDEQYFGPGTRLTVT.

To note about this clonotype: This may be a read error: a much more frequent sequence differs by one nucleotide. The V gene is TRBV7-6, the J gene TRBJ1-1; D perhaps matches TRBD1 (5 bases). The CDR3 consists of 15 residues. Germline CDR1 is SGHVS and CDR2 is FNYEAQ. The CDR3 loop reads CVSSGQGYKNTEAFF. The CDR3, as DNA: TGTGTCAGCAGCGGCCAGGGTTATAAGAACACTGAAGCTTTCTTT.